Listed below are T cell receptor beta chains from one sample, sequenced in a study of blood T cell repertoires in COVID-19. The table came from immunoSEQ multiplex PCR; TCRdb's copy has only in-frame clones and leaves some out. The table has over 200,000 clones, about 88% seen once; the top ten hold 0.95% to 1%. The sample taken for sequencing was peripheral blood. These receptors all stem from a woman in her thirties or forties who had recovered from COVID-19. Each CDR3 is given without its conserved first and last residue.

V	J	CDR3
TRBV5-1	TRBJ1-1	ASSSGQGPYTEAF
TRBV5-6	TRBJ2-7	ASSPGLAGNLYEQY
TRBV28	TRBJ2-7	ATLRGLHEQY
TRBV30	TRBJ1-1	AWSGDRMNTEAF
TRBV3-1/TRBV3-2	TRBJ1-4	ASSRGFQGARGEKLF
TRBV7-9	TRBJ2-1	ASSLGVLAPSSYNEQF
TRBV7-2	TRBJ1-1	ASSSLGQGRTEAF
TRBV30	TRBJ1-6	AWSRGGGNSPLH
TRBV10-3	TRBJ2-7	ANRAGGTSYEQY
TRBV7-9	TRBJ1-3	ASSSYRGNTIY
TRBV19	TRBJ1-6	ASSMQGNSPLH